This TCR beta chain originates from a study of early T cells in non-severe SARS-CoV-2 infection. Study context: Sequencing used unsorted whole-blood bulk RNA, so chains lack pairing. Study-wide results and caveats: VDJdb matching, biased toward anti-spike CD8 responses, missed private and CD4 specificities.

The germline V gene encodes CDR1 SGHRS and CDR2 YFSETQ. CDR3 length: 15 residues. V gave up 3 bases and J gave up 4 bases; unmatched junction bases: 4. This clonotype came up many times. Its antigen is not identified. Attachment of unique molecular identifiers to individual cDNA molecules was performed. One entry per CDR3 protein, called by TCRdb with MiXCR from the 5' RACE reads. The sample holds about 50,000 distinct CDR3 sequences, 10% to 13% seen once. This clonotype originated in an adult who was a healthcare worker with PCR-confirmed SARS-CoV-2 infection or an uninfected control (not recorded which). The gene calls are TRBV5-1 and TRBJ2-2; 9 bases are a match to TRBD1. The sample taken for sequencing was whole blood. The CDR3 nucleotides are TGCGCCAGCAGCTCGGGACAGGGCCCCACCGGGGAGCTGTTTTTT. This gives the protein CASSSGQGPTGELFF. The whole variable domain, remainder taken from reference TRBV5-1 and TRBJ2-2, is KAGVTQTPRYLIKTRGQQVTLSCSPISGHRSVSWYQQTPGQGLQFLFEYFSETQRNKGNFPGRFSGRQFSNSRSEMNVSTLELGDSALYLCASSSGQGPTGELFFGEGSRLTVL.